These 18 T cell receptor beta chains came from one sample sequenced in a study of radiotherapy plus CTLA-4 blockade in lung cancer. Libraries were prepared by immunoSEQ multiplex PCR; TCRdb keeps only in-frame clonotypes and omits some of them. The profile shows approximately 81,000 clones, roughly 79% of them singletons. Sequencing was performed on peripheral blood, taken from a patient treated with radiotherapy plus ipilimumab. These receptors were taken from a human donor with non-small cell lung cancer who had a partial response to radiotherapy plus ipilimumab. Some clones in this sample may be carry-over from other donors' samples.

The rearrangement joins TRBV19 to TRBJ2-1; TRBD1 is a possible D gene (7 bases). The CDR3 loop spans 16 amino acids. V was pared by 3 bases and J by 7 bases, with 19 bases between. Germline V gene data show CDR1 as LNHDA and CDR2 as SQIVND (reference sequence). The CDR3 coding sequence is TGTGCCAGTAGTATTTTGGGGGCAGGGGGGCTAAATGAGCAGTTCTTC. It encodes CASSILGAGGLNEQFF.

This clone appeared once. The gene calls are TRBV6-1 and TRBJ2-1, with unresolved D. The CDR3 loop spans 10 amino acids. The germline CDR1 and CDR2 sequences are MNHNS and SASEGT. V was trimmed by 9 bases and J by 14 bases, leaving 14 bases between them. DNA of the CDR3: TGTGCCAGTAACCATGTTCGGGAGTTCTTC. Amino acid sequence: CASNHVREFF.

This clone occurred a few times. The gene calls are TRBV6-5 and TRBJ1-4; D call uncertain. This CDR3 region has 15 residues. The germline gives CDR1 MNHEY, CDR2 SVGAGI. V lost 2 bases and J 2 bases, leaving 9 bases between the germline ends. CDR3 nucleotide sequence: TGTGCCAGCAGTTACACTACGGGGACTAATGAAAAACTGTTTTTT. Its translation is CASSYTTGTNEKLFF.

The sample holds a few counts of this clone. V and J are TRBV6-1 and TRBJ1-1, with 9 bases aligning to TRBD1. The V and J ends lost 7 bases and 7 bases, in that order; junction bases with no gene match: 7. This CDR3 spans 13 amino acids. Germline lookup yields CDR1 MNHNS and CDR2 SASEGT. The CDR3 DNA reads as TGTGCCAGCATCACAAGGACAGGGGTTGAAGCTTTCTTT. Translating gives CASITRTGVEAFF.

This clone came up a few times. V and J are TRBV7-8 and TRBJ1-6, with D unresolved. This CDR3 comprises 16 residues. Germline CDR1 is SGHVS and CDR2 is FQNEAQ. Between the trimmed V and J ends, which lost 0 bases and 0 bases, there was a span of 6 bases. The CDR3, as DNA: TGTGCCAGCAGCTTAGCGCCGAGCTCCTATAATTCACCCCTCCACTTT. Protein sequence: CASSLAPSSYNSPLHF.

In this sample, this clone turned up once. The rearrangement uses TRBV5-1 and TRBJ2-2; possibly TRBD1 for D (6 bases). The V end was cut by 2 bases, the J end by 2 bases, with 10 bases between. The germline V gene has CDR1 SGHRS and CDR2 YFSETQ. The CDR3 is made up of 15 amino acids. The DNA of the CDR3 is TGCGCCAGCAGCTTCGTGGGGACAAACACCGGGGAGCTGTTTTTT. Translating it yields CASSFVGTNTGELFF.

Many counts were recorded for this clone. The V call is TRBV7-6, the J call TRBJ2-2; TRBD1 aligns across 9 bases. There are 15 residues in the CDR3. CDR1 and CDR2 (germline): SGHVS, FNYEAQ. J was trimmed by 4 bases and V by 4 bases; bases with no gene match: 4. DNA for the CDR3: TGTGCCAGCAGCTCGGGACAGGGCATCACCGGGGAGCTGTTTTTT. Translation: CASSSGQGITGELFF.

This chain uses TRBV23-1 with TRBJ2-7; a possible D gene is TRBD2 (5 bases). TRBV23-1 is placed among ORFs of uncertain function. V lost 11 bases, J lost 3 bases, and 11 bases lay in between. CDR3 length: 11 amino acids. The CDR3: CASAALYEQYF. In DNA, the CDR3 is TGCGCCTCAGCGGCCCTCTACGAGCAGTACTTC.

The CDR3 nucleotides are TGTGCCAGCAGTTTTCAGCGGAGGAACACCGGGGAGCTGTTTTTT. This translates into CASSFQRRNTGELFF. V is TRBV27 and J is TRBJ2-2; D perhaps matches TRBD2 (5 bases). The CDR3 has 15 residues. Germline loops: CDR1 MNHEY, CDR2 SMNVEV (reference sequence). V shed 3 bases and J shed 1 base, with 9 bases lying between them.

The chain recombines TRBV19 with TRBJ2-3; 7 positions match TRBD2. V was pared by 7 bases and J by 4 bases, with 8 bases of the junction left unmatched. The V gene's germline CDR1 is LNHDA and CDR2 SQIVND (reference sequence). CDR3 size: 14 residues. CDR3 DNA sequence: TGTGCCAGTAAAGTCGCGGGGGTGGCAGATACGCAGTATTTT. This gives the protein CASKVAGVADTQYF.

V gene TRBV7-2 combines with J gene TRBJ2-5; tentative D call: TRBD1 (6 bases). This CDR3 contains 14 residues. CDR1 is SGHTA, CDR2 FQGNSA, per germline. Trimming removed 5 bases at V and 5 bases at J, with 15 bases between. CDR3 residues: CASSPQTGWETQYF. The CDR3 nucleotides read TGTGCCAGCAGCCCTCAGACAGGTTGGGAGACCCAGTACTTC.

The V call is TRBV5-1, the J call TRBJ1-1; no definite D call. CDR3 length equals 12 residues. Per the germline V gene, CDR1 is SGHRS and CDR2 is YFSETQ. Trimming removed 8 bases at V and 0 bases at J, with 8 bases between. CDR3 loop: CARTRMNTEAFF. The CDR3 nucleotides are TGCGCCAGGACACGAATGAACACTGAAGCTTTCTTT.

The chain is built from TRBV18 and TRBJ2-7; D is uncertain. The CDR3 runs to 15 residues. Germline lookup yields CDR1 KGHSH and CDR2 LQKENI. Trimming stripped 1 base from V and 0 bases from J, with 10 bases between. The CDR3 DNA is TGTGCCAGCTCACCACGCACCACTTCCTCCTACGAGCAGTACTTC. Translating gives CASSPRTTSSYEQYF.

CDR3 coding DNA: TGTGCCAGCTCACCAAATGTTCGACAGACCCAAGAGACCCAGTACTTC. Its protein product is CASSPNVRQTQETQYF. The chain has TRBV18 and TRBJ2-5; weak D call: TRBD1 (5 bases). This CDR3 comprises 16 residues. V lost 2 bases, J lost 1 base, and 14 bases lay in between. Looked up from germline, CDR1 is KGHSH and CDR2 is LQKENI.

The V call is TRBV7-3, the J call TRBJ2-1, with 11 bases aligning to TRBD2. Trimming took 5 bases from V and 3 from J; bases not matched to a gene: 3. Germline loops: CDR1 SGHTA, CDR2 FQGTGA. The CDR3 length is 15 residues. The CDR3 loop reads CASSPGTSGYNEQFF. The CDR3 DNA follows: TGTGCCAGCAGCCCCGGGACTAGCGGCTACAATGAGCAGTTCTTC.

This clone was found once. The chain recombines TRBV18 with TRBJ2-7; 8 bases are a match to TRBD1. Germline V gives CDR1 KGHSH, CDR2 LQKENI. CDR3 size: 14 residues. After removal of 7 bases from V and 7 bases from J, the junction contained 12 bases not matched to a gene. Here the CDR3 DNA reads TGTGCCAGCTTCGTCAGGACAGGGTTGAGTGAGCAGTACTTC. Translation gives CASFVRTGLSEQYF.

This sequence joins TRBV7-3 and TRBJ1-2; D is unresolved. This CDR3 is built from 17 residues. CDR1 is SGHTA and CDR2 is FQGTGA in the germline V gene. With 0 bases removed from V and 0 bases from J, the gap between germline ends came to 14 bases. The CDR3 region is CASSLTGTGFANYGYTF. The CDR3, as DNA: TGTGCCAGCAGCTTAACTGGTACGGGGTTTGCTAACTATGGCTACACCTTC.

In this sample, this clone turned up a few times. The V call is TRBV19, the J call TRBJ2-1; D possibly corresponds to TRBD1 (6 bases). Germline CDR1 and CDR2: LNHDA and SQIVND (reference sequence). The CDR3 sequence is 14 residues long. V was clipped by 8 bases and J by 12 bases, with 23 bases between them. This CDR3 reads CASANTAGAYVQFF. The CDR3 bases are TGTGCCAGTGCAAATACGGCAGGGGCGTATGTGCAGTTCTTC.